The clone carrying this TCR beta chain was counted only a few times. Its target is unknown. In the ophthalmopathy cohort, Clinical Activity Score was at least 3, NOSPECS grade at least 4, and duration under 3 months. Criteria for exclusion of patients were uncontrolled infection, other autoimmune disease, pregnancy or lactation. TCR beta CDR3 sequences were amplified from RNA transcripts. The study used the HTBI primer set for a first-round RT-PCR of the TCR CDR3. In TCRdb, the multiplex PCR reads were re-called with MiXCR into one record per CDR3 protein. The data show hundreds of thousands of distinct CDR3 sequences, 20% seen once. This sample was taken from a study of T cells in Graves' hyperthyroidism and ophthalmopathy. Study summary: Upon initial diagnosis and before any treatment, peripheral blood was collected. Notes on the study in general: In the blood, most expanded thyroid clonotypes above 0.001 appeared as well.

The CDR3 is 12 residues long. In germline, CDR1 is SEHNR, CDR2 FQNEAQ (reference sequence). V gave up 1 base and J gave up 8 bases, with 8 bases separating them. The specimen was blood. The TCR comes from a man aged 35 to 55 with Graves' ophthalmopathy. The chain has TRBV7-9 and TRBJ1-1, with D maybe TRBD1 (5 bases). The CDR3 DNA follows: TGTGCCAGCAGCTTAGGCGACAGAGAAGCTTTCTTT. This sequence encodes CASSLGDREAFF. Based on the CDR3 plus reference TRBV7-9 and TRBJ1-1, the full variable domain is DTGVSQNPRHKITKRGQNVTFRCDPISEHNRLYWYRQTLGQGPEFLTYFQNEAQLEKSRLLSDRFSAERPKGSFSTLEIQRTEQGDSAMYLCASSLGDREAFFGQGTRLTVV.